This TCR beta chain came from a study of CD8 T cells in ankylosing spondylitis. In germline, CDR1 is ENHRY, CDR2 SYGVKD. CDR3 length equals 15 residues. Trimming shortened V by 0 bases and J by 3 bases, and 9 bases separated the two germline ends. TCRdb reprocessed the 5' RACE reads via MiXCR and lists one record per CDR3 protein. The sample holds tens of thousands of distinct CDR3 sequences, about 27% seen once. The clonotype was recovered from a male donor with ankylosing spondylitis or in good health (not recorded which). Specimen: blood, either unsorted or a sorted T cell fraction (not recorded which). This chain connects TRBV10-3 to TRBJ1-5, with D maybe TRBD1 (6 bases). In DNA form, the CDR3 reads TGTGCCATCAGTGAGTCAGGACAGAACAATCAGCCCCAGCATTTT. Amino acid sequence: CAISESGQNNQPQHF.